One and the same sample provided the 19 T cell receptor beta chains below, sequenced in a study of T cell repertoires in ileal Crohn's disease. Sequencing used immunoSEQ multiplex PCR; TCRdb keeps in-frame clones, though not all of them. The sample has several thousand clones; around 69% are singletons. The sample's time point: proximal margin of the surgical specimen (macroscopically non-inflamed). Sequencing was carried out using ileal tissue. These receptors were taken from an adult with Crohn's disease.

This chain joins TRBV4-3 and TRBJ1-1; 7 positions match TRBD1. The V segment lost 1 base and the J segment 1 base; nucleotides outside the gene matches: 15. In germline, CDR1 is LGHNA, CDR2 YSLEER. The CDR3 runs to 19 residues. The CDR3 DNA is TGCGCCAGCAGCCAAGGGCTAAGGAGTCGCCACAGGGGGAACACTGAAGCTTTCTTT. As protein: CASSQGLRSRHRGNTEAFF.

The CDR3 sequence: CASSDLAGGQNEQFF. CDR3 sequence (DNA): TGTGCCAGCAGTGACTTAGCGGGAGGGCAGAATGAGCAGTTCTTC. The rearrangement joins TRBV27 to TRBJ2-1; TRBD2 matches at 11 bases. Germline trimming cut 5 bases from V and 7 bases from J; bases unmatched to any gene: 7. The V gene's germline CDR1 is MNHEY and CDR2 SMNVEV (reference sequence). This CDR3 has 15 amino acids.

Comments on this clone: At one of its ends the junction is not consistent with the germline gene, which may arise from a read error. CDR3 region: CASSRQVGANSEAFF. The CDR3 DNA reads TGCGCCAGCAGCCGACAGGTGGGGGCGAACTCTGAAGCTTTCTTT. The rearrangement uses TRBV4-3 and TRBJ1-1; perhaps TRBD1 as D (6 bases). The CDR3 has 15 amino acids. CDR1 is LGHNA, CDR2 YSLEER, per germline.

The rearrangement links TRBV27 to TRBJ2-7, with D possibly being TRBD1 (6 bases). The CDR3 loop spans 13 amino acids. Trimming took off 5 bases at V and 4 bases at J, with 12 bases between the two ends. Per the germline V gene, CDR1 is MNHEY and CDR2 is SMNVEV (reference sequence). The CDR3 reads CASSRGSAYEQYF. The DNA for the CDR3 is TGTGCCAGCAGTAGGGGGTCGGCATACGAGCAGTACTTC.

The chain recombines TRBV5-5 with TRBJ1-5, with D possibly being TRBD1 (6 bases). This CDR3 has 16 amino acids. CDR1 and CDR2 from the germline V gene are SGHKS and YYEKEE (reference sequence). The V gene lost 1 base and the J gene lost 0 bases, with 11 bases spanning the gap. The CDR3 here is CASSLFGGPSNQPQHF. The CDR3, as DNA: TGTGCCAGCAGCTTGTTTGGGGGGCCTAGCAATCAGCCCCAGCATTTT.

The chain has TRBV5-4 and TRBJ2-5; TRBD2 matches 10 bases. Per germline, CDR1 SGHNT and CDR2 YYREEE (reference sequence). V lost 4 bases and J lost 1; bases outside the gene matches: 4. The CDR3 consists of 15 residues. As DNA, the CDR3 is TGTGCCAGCAGCACCAGGACTAGCGGCCAAGAGACCCAGTACTTC. Its protein product is CASSTRTSGQETQYF.

This clone was seen only a few times. The chain combines TRBV14 with TRBJ2-1; D is perhaps TRBD2 (5 bases). The CDR3 totals 17 residues. Germline V gene data show CDR1 as SGHDN and CDR2 as FVKESK. The V gene lost 0 bases and the J gene lost 0 bases, with 12 bases spanning the gap. The DNA for the CDR3 is TGTGCCAGCAGCCAAGAGGTAGTAGCGTTCTCCTACAATGAGCAGTTCTTC. Translation: CASSQEVVAFSYNEQFF. The entire variable domain, with the rest obtained from reference TRBV14 and TRBJ2-1, is as follows: EAGVTQFPSHSVIEKGQTVTLRCDPISGHDNLYWYRRVMGKEIKFLLHFVKESKQDESGMPNNRFLAERTGGTYSTLKVQPAELEDSGVYFCASSQEVVAFSYNEQFFGPGTRLTVL.

There are a few counts of this clone. The chain has TRBV7-2 and TRBJ1-1; perhaps TRBD1 as D (5 bases). V dropped 5 bases and J dropped 1 base, with 14 bases sitting between them. Germline assignment: CDR1 SGHTA and CDR2 FQGNSA. This CDR3 contains 15 residues. This chain's CDR3 is CASSPFRQRNTEAFF. The CDR3 bases are TGTGCCAGCAGCCCATTCCGACAGAGGAACACTGAAGCTTTCTTT.

This clone was counted a single time. V is TRBV7-3 and J is TRBJ2-7; TRBD2 matches 8 bases. Germline CDR1 SGHTA, CDR2 FQGTGA. The CDR3 runs 13 residues. With 4 bases clipped from V and 4 bases from J, the junction kept 3 bases outside the gene matches. The CDR3 protein is CASSSAGGYEQYF. The CDR3 nucleotides are TGTGCCAGCAGCTCGGCGGGAGGTTACGAGCAGTACTTC.

The genes are TRBV6-5 and TRBJ1-5; 7 nucleotides align to TRBD1. The CDR3 has 15 amino acids. Germline assignment: CDR1 MNHEY and CDR2 SVGAGI. The J segment lost 7 bases and the V segment lost 0 bases, leaving 6 bases of the junction unmatched. The CDR3 nucleotides are TGTGCCAGCAGTTACTCCCAGGGGGGTTCACAGCCCCAGCATTTT. As protein: CASSYSQGGSQPQHF.

The chain has TRBV5-6 and TRBJ2-3; D remains unclear. V was cut by 4 bases and J by 0 bases, with 12 bases left in between. Germline loops: CDR1 SGHDT, CDR2 YYEEEE. The CDR3 length is 15 residues. The CDR3 DNA reads as TGTGCCAGCAGCCGGTTAACCACTAGCACAGATACGCAGTATTTT. Residues: CASSRLTTSTDTQYF.

The CDR3 loop reads CASSLAGAAMNTEAFF. CDR3 DNA: TGCGCCAGCAGCTTGGCCGGGGCAGCCATGAACACTGAAGCTTTCTTT. The chain joins TRBV5-1 to TRBJ1-1; D possibly corresponds to TRBD1 (5 bases). V was shortened by 0 bases and J by 0 bases, with 12 bases between the two germline ends. The germline V gene encodes CDR1 SGHRS and CDR2 YFSETQ. CDR3 size: 16 residues.

The CDR3 DNA reads TGTGCCAGCAGCCTAACTTCGAACACTGAAGCTTTCTTT. Residues: CASSLTSNTEAFF. This chain connects TRBV5-6 to TRBJ1-1; D is unresolved. CDR3 length: 13 amino acids. Per germline, CDR1 SGHDT and CDR2 YYEEEE. Trimming removed 4 bases at V and 1 base at J, with 8 bases between.

V gene TRBV6-4 combines with J gene TRBJ1-4; 12 bases agree with TRBD1. Unmatched junction bases numbered 4, after V lost 6 bases and J lost 8 bases. Germline V lookup: CDR1 MRHNA, CDR2 SNTAGT. CDR3 size: 14 residues. CDR3 DNA: TGTGCCAGCAGCCCCGGGACAGGGGGCGAAAAACTGTTTTTT. It encodes CASSPGTGGEKLFF.

The table lists this clone with a few counts. The chain has TRBV11-3 and TRBJ2-1; D could derive from TRBD1 or TRBD2 (5 bases each). Germline CDR1 SGHNT, CDR2 YENEEA. The V and J ends lost 0 bases and 0 bases respectively, with 9 bases between them. The CDR3 runs to 16 residues. CDR3 DNA: TGTGCCAGCAGCTTAGATGGGGACGGCTCCTACAATGAGCAGTTCTTC. Its translation: CASSLDGDGSYNEQFF.

The chain has TRBV4-3 and TRBJ1-1; no definite D call. CDR1 and CDR2 from the germline V gene are LGHNA and YSLEER. The CDR3 is 16 residues long. Trimming cost V 0 bases and J 4 bases, with 15 bases left between them. CDR3 region: CASSQESTLEGTEAFF. The CDR3 DNA reads as TGCGCCAGCAGCCAAGAAAGTACCCTCGAGGGCACTGAAGCTTTCTTT.

This clone was observed once. The chain combines TRBV27 with TRBJ2-7; D is unclear. Germline CDR1 reads MNHEY; CDR2 reads SMNVEV (reference sequence). V lost 8 bases, J lost 2 bases, and 13 bases lay in between. The CDR3 is made up of 13 amino acids. CDR3 region: CASGRSATYEQYF. The CDR3 bases are TGTGCCAGCGGCCGAAGCGCTACCTACGAGCAGTACTTC.

The genes are TRBV6-1 and TRBJ2-1; the match to TRBD2 covers 9 bases. The CDR3 runs to 15 residues. With V trimmed by 5 bases and J by 3 bases, 5 bases remained unmatched. Germline values: CDR1 MNHNS, CDR2 SASEGT. CDR3 protein: CASSHLAGDYNEQFF. The CDR3 nucleotides read TGTGCCAGCAGTCATTTAGCGGGAGACTACAATGAGCAGTTCTTC.

This clone was recorded once. The CDR3 bases are TGTGCCAGCAGCTCCGGGACAGGGAGCGGGGAGCTGTTTTTT. Protein product: CASSSGTGSGELFF. The V call is TRBV21-1, the J call TRBJ2-2; TRBD1 is taken as the D call from the table, unchecked against the DNA. TRBV21-1 is labeled a pseudogene. The CDR3 runs 14 residues.